This TCR beta chain derives from a study of T cells in Graves' hyperthyroidism and ophthalmopathy. Study results and caveats: Most clonotypes expanded in the thyroid (above 0.001) were also present in blood.

There were TCR beta CDR3 regions amplified from RNA transcripts. The study used the HTBI primer set for a first-round RT-PCR of the TCR CDR3. MiXCR was run by TCRdb on the multiplex PCR reads, yielding one entry per CDR3 protein. The sample records roughly 550,000 distinct CDR3 sequences, about 16% being singletons. Ophthalmopathy in the patients scored at least 3 on Clinical Activity Score and at least 4 on NOSPECS grade, lasting under 3 months. Uncontrolled infection, other autoimmune disease, pregnancy and lactation each barred patients from inclusion. Diagnosis relied on clinical symptoms, serum thyroxine and TRAb, thyroid ultrasound and orbital computed tomography. This CDR3 comprises 14 residues. The V end lost 4 bases, the J end lost 4 bases, and 11 bases lay between the germline ends. This clonotype was seen a few times. The antigen remains undetermined.

The sequenced sample was blood. The clonotype was recovered from a woman under 40 with Graves' ophthalmopathy. The rearrangement links TRBV12-3 or TRBV12-4 to TRBJ2-1; no reliable D call. CDR3 sequence reads: CASSSLTVYNEQFF. Written as DNA, the CDR3 is TGTGCCAGCAGTTCCTTGACTGTTTACAATGAGCAGTTCTTC.